This T cell receptor beta chain was captured by sequencing in a study of neurological immune-mediated disorders. Study in general: Disease course was recorded as relapsing-remitting for approximately 31 and secondary progressive for about 8.5% of the 34 multiple sclerosis patients.

The CDR3 has 12 amino acids. CDR1 is LGHDT, CDR2 YNNKEL, per germline (reference sequence). Trimming took off 4 bases at V and 7 bases at J, with 5 bases between the two ends. TCRdb recomputed calls from the 5' RACE reads with MiXCR, one row per CDR3 protein. The sample consists of tens of thousands of distinct CDR3 sequences, under 3.5% of them appearing once. This clonotype was recorded at least ten times. Its antigen is unknown. The unsorted libraries were made from 2 million PBMCs kept at -80 C. Study-wide results and limits: Across subjects, expanded clones had no CDR3 amino acid sequences in common, pointing to private repertoires in all groups. The most TCR clonal expansion was seen in HTLV-1-associated myelopathy, whereas the least was seen in multiple sclerosis, below the level in healthy controls.

Input material: PBMCs. The origin of this receptor is a man in his forties or fifties with multiple sclerosis. The V call is TRBV3-1, the J call TRBJ1-6; the D is unclear. The CDR3 sequence is CASSLENSPLHF. The CDR3 nucleotides are TGTGCCAGCAGCCTCGAAAATTCACCCCTCCACTTT.